These T cell receptor beta chains were read from a single sample in a study of graft-versus-host responses after intestinal transplantation. Here immunoSEQ multiplex PCR was the method, and the copy in TCRdb shows in-frame clones only, minus some. The sample contains 35,000 to 45,000 clones, about 90% of which appear only once. Sequenced here: PBMCs, sampled about 270 days after transplant. Every receptor here comes from a human patient who received an intestinal transplant, so some T cells may come from the graft donor. Both conserved end residues are part of each CDR3. A D gene is named only where the DNA matches it firmly. Some rows have no size entry. The others give once, few or many, or a class for an expanded clone.

abundance	v_gene	j_gene	d_gene	CDR3aa	CDR3nt
once	TRBV15	TRBJ1-5	NA	CATSRDLRDQPQHF	TGTGCCACCAGCAGAGATCTGAGGGATCAGCCCCAGCATTTT
NA	TRBV19	TRBJ2-2	NA	CATTDYNTGELFF	TGTGCCACAACGGACTATAACACCGGGGAGCTGTTTTTT
NA	TRBV5-4	TRBJ1-1	NA	CASSSNRMNTEAFF	TGTGCCAGCAGCAGCAACAGGATGAACACTGAAGCTTTCTTT
NA	TRBV11-2	TRBJ2-1	TRBD2	CASSLASGGEEQFF	TGTGCCAGCAGCTTGGCTAGCGGGGGGGAAGAGCAGTTCTTC
NA	TRBV18	TRBJ2-1	NA	CASSYGTQGGNEQFF	TGTGCCAGCTCGTACGGGACCCAGGGGGGAAATGAGCAGTTCTTC
NA	TRBV7-2	TRBJ2-1	NA	CASSSALSSYNEQFF	TGTGCCAGCAGCTCCGCGCTGAGCTCCTACAATGAGCAGTTCTTC
few	TRBV7-9	TRBJ2-5	NA	CASSLEPGLKTQYF	TGTGCCAGCAGCTTGGAGCCGGGTCTGAAGACCCAGTACTTC
NA	TRBV5-1	TRBJ2-7	NA	CASSFDTYEQYF	TGCGCCAGCAGCTTCGACACCTACGAGCAGTACTTC
NA	TRBV6-5	TRBJ1-5	TRBD1	CASRRTGDNQPQHF	TGTGCCAGCAGACGTACAGGGGACAATCAGCCCCAGCATTTT
NA	TRBV27	TRBJ1-6	NA	CASSLPGRDSPLHF	TGTGCCAGCAGTCTCCCAGGGAGAGATTCACCCCTCCACTTT
NA	TRBV5-1	TRBJ1-2	NA	CASSEGIYGYTF	TGCGCCAGCAGCGAAGGGATCTATGGCTACACCTTC
NA	TRBV2	TRBJ1-5	NA	CASSDLDLQPQHF	TGTGCCAGCAGTGACTTGGACCTTCAGCCCCAGCATTTT
NA	TRBV5-5	TRBJ1-6	NA	CASSLDQGNSPLHF	TGTGCCAGCAGCTTGGACCAGGGGAATTCACCCCTCCACTTT
once	TRBV7-2	TRBJ2-1	NA	CASSLYDQEQFF	TGTGCCAGCAGCTTATACGATCAGGAGCAGTTCTTC
NA	TRBV4-1	TRBJ2-7	TRBD1	CASSPFGTGVEQYF	TGCGCCAGCAGCCCATTCGGGACAGGGGTTGAGCAGTACTTC
NA	TRBV13	TRBJ2-5	NA	CASSLEQGLETQYF	TGTGCCAGCAGCTTAGAGCAGGGGTTGGAGACCCAGTACTTC
NA	TRBV27	TRBJ2-1	TRBD2	CASRYGGSPYNEQFF	TGTGCCAGCAGGTACGGGGGGTCCCCCTACAATGAGCAGTTCTTC
NA	TRBV6-5	TRBJ2-2	NA	CASSYFRGTNTGELFF	TGTGCCAGCAGTTACTTCCGGGGGACGAACACCGGGGAGCTGTTTTTT
NA	TRBV4-2	TRBJ2-1	NA	CASSQDWLVSYNEQFF	TGTGCCAGCAGCCAAGATTGGCTAGTATCCTACAATGAGCAGTTCTTC
NA	TRBV18	TRBJ2-3	NA	CASSPHTDTQYF	TGTGCCAGCTCACCCCACACAGATACGCAGTATTTT
NA	TRBV16	TRBJ1-1	NA	CASSQWNTEAFF	TGTGCCAGCAGCCAGTGGAACACTGAAGCTTTCTTT
NA	TRBV30	TRBJ1-5	NA	CAWSVLGDQPQHF	TGTGCCTGGAGTGTACTCGGGGATCAGCCCCAGCATTTT
NA	TRBV10-1	TRBJ2-7	TRBD2	CASFLGRGAPEQYF	TGCGCCAGCTTCCTGGGGCGGGGGGCCCCCGAGCAGTACTTC
NA	TRBV7-8	TRBJ1-2	NA	CASGQVYGYTF	TGTGCCAGCGGGCAGGTCTATGGCTACACCTTC
few	TRBV7-9	TRBJ2-1	NA	CASSSTTGDNEQFF	TGTGCCAGCAGCTCCACGACAGGCGACAATGAGCAGTTCTTC
NA	TRBV5-1	TRBJ1-4	TRBD1	CASSLYAGGGGATNEKLFF	TGCGCCAGCAGCTTGTATGCAGGGGGCGGAGGAGCAACTAATGAAAAACTGTTTTTT
NA	TRBV5-4	TRBJ1-6	NA	CASRPGQFNNSPLHF	TGTGCCAGCAGGCCCGGACAGTTTAATAATTCACCCCTCCACTTT
NA	TRBV6-6	TRBJ2-3	NA	CASSSFELGDTQYF	TGTGCCAGCAGTTCCTTCGAGTTGGGGGATACGCAGTATTTT
NA	TRBV27	TRBJ2-3	TRBD2	CASSASGGVTDTQYF	TGTGCCAGCAGTGCTAGCGGGGGGGTCACAGATACGCAGTATTTT
once	TRBV5-1	TRBJ2-1	NA	CASSLGDGGYEQFF	TGCGCCAGCAGCTTAGGAGACGGTGGATATGAGCAGTTCTTC
NA	TRBV12-5	TRBJ2-7	NA	CASGLVATGTQHYEQYF	TGTGCTAGTGGTTTGGTGGCGACCGGGACACAGCACTACGAGCAGTACTTC
NA	TRBV15	TRBJ2-5	NA	CATSRQGKETQYF	TGTGCCACCAGCAGACAGGGAAAAGAGACCCAGTACTTC